This TCR beta chain derives from a study of identical twins. Study-wide results and caveats: A lower insertion count was a feature of abundant cord blood beta clonotypes, with no such feature in memory repertoires.

cDNA carried unique molecular identifiers, and a universal primer site was added by template switching. TCRdb reanalysed the 5' RACE reads using MiXCR and keeps one entry per CDR3 protein. The repertoire consists of more than 400,000 distinct CDR3 sequences, with 13% to 15% occurring once and the leading ten covering 0.44%. This clonotype was counted between two and nine times. What it binds is unknown. The V gene's germline CDR1 is SGHRS and CDR2 YFSETQ. The CDR3 sequence is 15 residues long. J gave up 4 bases and V 4 bases, and 4 bases lay outside the gene matches. The same data also went into a second study, on yellow fever vaccine responses in identical twins. As that study records: Reportedly, twins showed a vaccine T cell response that looked partly convergent and partly personalized.

The chain employs TRBV5-1 and TRBJ2-5, with 13 bases lining up with TRBD2. This clonotype originated in a woman aged 18-35 years in good health. Sequencing was performed on CD4+ T cells sorted from blood. The CDR3 DNA sequence: TGCGCCAGCAGCGACTGGACTAGCGGGGGAGAGACCCAGTACTTC. This codes for CASSDWTSGGETQYF.